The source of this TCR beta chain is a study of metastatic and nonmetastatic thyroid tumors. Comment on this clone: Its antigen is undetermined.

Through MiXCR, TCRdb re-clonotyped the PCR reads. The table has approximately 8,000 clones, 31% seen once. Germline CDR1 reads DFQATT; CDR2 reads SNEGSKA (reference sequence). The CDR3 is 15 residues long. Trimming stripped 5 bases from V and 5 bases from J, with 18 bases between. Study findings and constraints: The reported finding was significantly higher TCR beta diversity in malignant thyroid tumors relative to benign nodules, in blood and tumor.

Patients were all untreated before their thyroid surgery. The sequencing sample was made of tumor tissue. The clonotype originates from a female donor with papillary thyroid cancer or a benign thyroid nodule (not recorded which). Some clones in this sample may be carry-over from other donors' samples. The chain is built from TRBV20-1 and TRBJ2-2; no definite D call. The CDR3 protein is CSAFPRDFRTGELFF. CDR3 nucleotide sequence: TGCAGTGCTTTCCCCCGAGACTTTCGGACCGGGGAGCTGTTTTTT.